This T cell receptor beta chain was identified in a study of cytomegalovirus exposure and HLA in healthy donors. Trimming cost V 0 bases and J 8 bases, with 20 bases left between them. The CDR3 is 17 residues long. CDR1 MRHNA and CDR2 SNTAGT come from the germline V gene. The primer mix had 60 Vbeta and 13 Jbeta primers. The protocol was immunoSEQ multiplex PCR, while the TCRdb copy is restricted to in-frame clones and leaves out a portion. Of fewer than 250,000 clones in the sample, over 60% were seen once. Study-wide results and limits: The study designated roughly 160 TCR beta chains cytomegalovirus-associated. Rarity characterized most TCR sequences, yet some public TCRs appeared in many donors. Indistinguishability led to the exclusion of some V segments, TRBV6-2 and TRBV6-3 included.

About this clone itself: Its antigen is unidentified.

The chain employs TRBV6-4 and TRBJ2-1; D perhaps matches TRBD1 (6 bases). The sequence was obtained from a woman aged 40 to 50 in good health and CMV-seronegative. The material sequenced was PBMCs. CDR3 sequence: CASSDSTFSQGSDEQFF. The CDR3 DNA reads TGTGCCAGCAGTGACTCGACCTTTTCCCAGGGGAGCGATGAGCAGTTCTTC.